This T cell receptor beta chain originates from a study of shared clonotypes between healthy human individuals. Donation came from healthy HIV-negative adults that had no recent acute infections or vaccinations. Division of CD4+ cells produced a CD45RA+ naive subset and a CD45RA-negative memory subset. Assay execution took place at the deep level. Evenly divided among several immunoSEQ plates was the genomic DNA of each subset. Libraries were prepared by immunoSEQ multiplex PCR; TCRdb keeps only in-frame clonotypes and omits some of them. The sample shows approximately 2.3 million clones, approximately 93% of them seen only once. With respect to this clone: Distinct nucleotide sequences in the sample also encode this CDR3.

Germline CDR1 is MDHEN and CDR2 is SYDVKM. The CDR3 has 13 residues. Trimming shortened V by 6 bases and J by 0 bases, and 6 bases separated the two germline ends. The sample comprised naive CD4+ T cells from PBMCs. Subset defined: CD45RA+ positively selected. This receptor was taken from a man younger than 30 in good health. Some clones in this sample may be carry-over from other donors' samples. This rearrangement joins TRBV28 to TRBJ2-1; no clear D. The CDR3 coding sequence is TGTGCCAGCAGCACAAGCTCCTACAATGAGCAGTTCTTC. Protein sequence: CASSTSSYNEQFF.